This TCR beta chain was identified during a study of T cells after yellow fever vaccination. At the level of the study: Some fractions had low cell numbers, and these were prepared with SMART-Seq v4 Ultra Low Input. Findings of the study overall: CD4 and CD8 compartments shared a small share of clonotypes, likely from convergent recombination.

TCR cDNA, made by 5'RACE template switching, carried an added universal primer site and UMIs. In TCRdb, the 5' RACE reads were re-called with MiXCR into one record per CDR3 protein. The profile shows more than 120,000 distinct CDR3 sequences, about 7.7% of them singletons. This clonotype has ten or more counts. What it recognizes is unknown. With 5 bases removed from V and 9 bases from J, the gap between germline ends came to 20 bases. Germline CDR1 and CDR2: GTSNPN and SVGIG (reference sequence). This CDR3 is built from 14 residues. The sequence was collected from a man younger than 45 who received the YFV17D yellow fever vaccine. Material: CD4+ T cells sorted from PBMCs, obtained 5 days after the yellow fever booster vaccination. The genes are TRBV30 and TRBJ2-1; TRBD2 is a possible D gene (6 bases). The CDR3 reads CAWVKEFAEGEQFF. In DNA form, the CDR3 reads TGTGCCTGGGTTAAGGAGTTCGCGGAGGGTGAGCAGTTCTTC.